The 21 T cell receptor beta chains below were found in one sample sequenced in a study of beta chain features in type 1 diabetes. Study-wide results and limits: Type 1 diabetes patients had TCRB CDR3s that were shorter (moderately but significantly so) in all four CD4+ subsets.

Reverse transcription of all isolated RNA meant that expressed TCRB transcripts were sequenced. The assay was immunoSEQ multiplex PCR, and TCRdb's table has in-frame clones only and misses some. The sample yields under 200,000 clones, 6.5% to 8.5% seen once. What these receptors recognize is not known. The sequenced sample was central memory CD4+ T cells from blood. The receptor set was obtained from a woman under 30 with type 1 diabetes.

DNA for the CDR3: TGTGCCAGCAGTCCACCTACAGTCACCGGGGCCAACGTCCTGACTTTC. Translation: CASSPPTVTGANVLTF. The J gene is TRBJ2-6, the V gene TRBV25-1; D is unclear. The CDR3 loop spans 16 amino acids. V was trimmed by 5 bases and J by 4 bases, leaving 15 bases between them. Germline CDR1 reads MGHDK; CDR2 reads SYGVNS.

This clone has only a few counts. The chain is built from TRBV13 and TRBJ1-1, with D perhaps matching TRBD1 (5 bases). The V end lost 1 base, the J end lost 1 base, and 10 bases lay between the germline ends. CDR1 and CDR2 from the germline V gene are PRHDT and FYEKMQ (reference sequence). The CDR3 is 15 amino acids. The CDR3 here is CASSLVDIRNTEAFF. As DNA, the CDR3 is TGTGCCAGCAGCTTAGTGGACATTAGGAACACTGAAGCTTTCTTT. Together with reference TRBV13 and TRBJ1-1, the CDR3 gives the full variable domain: AAGVIQSPRHLIKEKRETATLKCYPIPRHDTVYWYQQGPGQDPQFLISFYEKMQSDKGSIPDRFSAQQFSDYHSELNMSSLELGDSALYFCASSLVDIRNTEAFFGQGTRLTVV.

The J gene is TRBJ1-1, the V gene TRBV18, with D hard to call. CDR1 is KGHSH and CDR2 is LQKENI in the germline V gene. The CDR3 has 13 amino acids. V was shortened by 0 bases and J by 5 bases, with 7 bases between the two germline ends. The CDR3 DNA reads TGTGCCAGCTCACCACCGAGGGTTACTGAAGCTTTCTTT. It yields the protein CASSPPRVTEAFF.

This clone was observed a few times. The rearrangement uses TRBV7-2 and TRBJ2-3; the match to TRBD2 covers 9 bases. J lost 4 bases, V lost 1 base, and 3 bases had no gene match. CDR1 is SGHTA and CDR2 is FQGNSA in the germline V gene. The CDR3 length is 15 residues. CDR3 sequence (DNA): TGTGCCAGCAGCTTAGGCGGGGGGGACCCAGATACGCAGTATTTT. This encodes CASSLGGGDPDTQYF.

This clone was found a few times. The rearrangement uses TRBV30 and TRBJ2-7, with a possible D match to TRBD1 (6 bases). V was shortened by 3 bases and J by 7 bases, with 16 bases between the two germline ends. Germline V lookup: CDR1 GTSNPN, CDR2 SVGIG (reference sequence). CDR3 length: 13 residues. The CDR3 reads CAWSTVAGDEQYF. CDR3 nucleotides: TGTGCCTGGAGCACAGTGGCAGGGGATGAGCAGTACTTC.

The chain employs TRBV7-8 and TRBJ1-2, with TRBD1 matching over 7 bases. CDR1 SGHVS and CDR2 FQNEAQ come from the germline V gene. The CDR3 length is 14 residues. V lost 5 bases and J lost 4; bases outside the gene matches: 7. The chain's CDR3 is CASSVTQGTYGYTF. The CDR3 DNA follows: TGTGCCAGCAGCGTTACACAGGGGACCTATGGCTACACCTTC.

This clone turned up a few times. The chain has TRBV7-3 and TRBJ2-1, with TRBD2 identical over 11 bases. J was trimmed by 5 bases and V by 1 base; bases with no gene match: 10. CDR3 length equals 18 residues. Germline loops: CDR1 SGHTA, CDR2 FQGTGA. The CDR3 here is CASSLRATSGNSDNEQFF. CDR3 sequence (DNA): TGTGCCAGCAGCTTAAGGGCGACTAGCGGGAATTCGGACAATGAGCAGTTCTTC. The complete variable domain, with remaining parts taken from reference TRBV7-3 and TRBJ2-1, reads GAGVSQTPSNKVTEKGKYVELRCDPISGHTALYWYRQSLGQGPEFLIYFQGTGAADDSGLPNDRFFAVRPEGSVSTLKIQRTERGDSAVYLCASSLRATSGNSDNEQFFGPGTRLTVL.

This clone was detected only a few times. This chain links TRBV9 with TRBJ2-5, with a weak D call TRBD2 (5 bases). Germline V gene data show CDR1 as SGDLS and CDR2 as YYNGEE. The CDR3 covers 15 residues. Trimming took 0 bases from V and 5 from J, leaving 14 bases between them. The CDR3: CASSVDLAQRETQYF. The CDR3 coding sequence is TGTGCCAGCAGCGTAGATCTAGCCCAGCGGGAGACCCAGTACTTC.

This clone was seen a handful of times. The chain joins TRBV29-1 to TRBJ1-2; D unresolved. Between the trimmed V and J ends, which lost 6 bases and 1 base, there was a span of 15 bases. CDR1 SQVTM and CDR2 ANQGSEA come from the germline V gene. The CDR3 sequence is 14 residues long. CDR3 loop: CSVVHRTYNYGYTF. For the CDR3, the DNA is TGCAGCGTCGTACACCGGACTTATAACTATGGCTACACCTTC.

The J gene is TRBJ2-7, the V gene TRBV29-1, with D possibly matching TRBD2 (5 bases). The germline CDR1 and CDR2 sequences are SQVTM and ANQGSEA. V shed 3 bases and J shed 0 bases, with 21 bases lying between them. CDR3 size: 17 residues. The chain's CDR3 is CSVDKDAAEASSYEQYF. The CDR3 DNA reads as TGCAGCGTTGACAAAGACGCCGCGGAGGCGAGCTCCTACGAGCAGTACTTC.

The chain uses TRBV21-1 and TRBJ1-2; the table's D gene call, TRBD1, was not cross checked with the DNA. TRBV21-1 is marked as a pseudogene. This CDR3 is built from 16 residues. Written as DNA, the CDR3 is TGTGCCAGCAGCAAAGTAAGGACAGGGGGCGACTATGGCTACACCTTC. Its translation is CASSKVRTGGDYGYTF.

This clone was detected only a few times. This chain connects TRBV7-9 to TRBJ2-7, with TRBD1 as a possible D gene (5 bases). Looked up from germline, CDR1 is SEHNR and CDR2 is FQNEAQ (reference sequence). This CDR3 has 15 amino acids. The V gene lost 1 base and the J gene lost 2 bases, with 12 bases spanning the gap. The CDR3 coding sequence is TGTGCCAGCAGCTTAGACTCCAGGGTGCCCTACGAGCAGTACTTC. This gives the protein CASSLDSRVPYEQYF.

The V and J genes are TRBV30 and TRBJ2-1; tentative D call: TRBD2 (6 bases). The V end was cut by 2 bases, the J end by 6 bases, with 11 bases between. CDR3 length: 13 residues. Per the germline V gene, CDR1 is GTSNPN and CDR2 is SVGIG (reference sequence). CDR3 coding DNA: TGTGCCTGGAGTCGGAGGGGAGTCAATGAGCAGTTCTTC. Protein product: CAWSRRGVNEQFF.

This clone was seen only a few times. The chain couples TRBV28 to TRBJ1-5; 9 bases line up with TRBD1. The CDR3 sequence is 14 residues long. The junction had 1 base not matched to a gene; V was cut back by 3 bases and J by 4 bases. The V gene's germline CDR1 is MDHEN and CDR2 SYDVKM. CDR3 DNA sequence: TGTGCCAGCAGTTTCGGGACAGGGAATCAGCCCCAGCATTTT. The encoded protein is CASSFGTGNQPQHF.

This clone was counted only a few times. The chain carries TRBV9 and TRBJ2-1; 11 bases map to TRBD2. The CDR3 loop spans 15 amino acids. The ends lost 0 bases at V and 9 bases at J; junction bases unmatched: 5. The germline V gene encodes CDR1 SGDLS and CDR2 YYNGEE. CDR3 region: CASSVDSSGRSEQFF. In DNA, the CDR3 is TGTGCCAGCAGCGTAGATTCTAGCGGGAGGAGTGAGCAGTTCTTC.

The table lists this clone with a few counts. This chain connects TRBV6-5 to TRBJ1-2; D possibly corresponds to TRBD1 (5 bases). This CDR3 is built from 12 residues. CDR1 is MNHEY and CDR2 is SVGAGI in the germline V gene. Deletions cut 4 bases from V and 8 bases from J, with 11 bases between. The CDR3 coding sequence is TGTGCCAGCAGTTCCACGGGGGGAGGCTACACCTTC. As protein: CASSSTGGGYTF.

This clone was observed many times. The chain uses TRBV2 and TRBJ2-7; 10 positions match TRBD1. Losses at the gene ends were 5 bases for V and 6 bases for J; bases not matched to a gene: 10. Germline V gene lookup returns CDR1 SNHLY and CDR2 FYNNEI. The CDR3 loop spans 15 amino acids. DNA of the CDR3: TGTGCCAGCAGTAAACCGGGACAGGGGACGGGCGAGCAGTACTTC. Translating gives CASSKPGQGTGEQYF.

The chain joins TRBV7-2 to TRBJ2-7; maybe TRBD2 (6 bases). Deletions cut 1 base from V and 2 bases from J, with 9 bases between. The CDR3 extends over 14 amino acids. Germline V gene data show CDR1 as SGHTA and CDR2 as FQGNSA. For the CDR3, the DNA is TGTGCCAGCAGCTTAGTCGGAGGGCCCTACGAGCAGTACTTC. Amino acid sequence: CASSLVGGPYEQYF.

The chain has TRBV7-2 and TRBJ1-1; D is unresolved. The CDR3 runs 13 residues. The V end lost 2 bases, the J end lost 7 bases, and 11 bases lay between the germline ends. Germline-derived CDR1 and CDR2 are SGHTA and FQGNSA. The CDR3 region has the DNA TGTGCCAGCAGCTTACGAGGGATTGATGAAGCTTTCTTT. Its translation is CASSLRGIDEAFF.

This clone appeared a few times. The chain joins TRBV30 to TRBJ1-2, with D perhaps TRBD1 (5 bases). V was shortened by 4 bases and J by 6 bases, with 15 bases between the two germline ends. The CDR3 spans 13 residues. Germline V gene sequence: CDR1 GTSNPN, CDR2 SVGIG (reference sequence). CDR3 sequence reads: CAWTRQSLNGYTF. Here the CDR3 DNA reads TGTGCCTGGACGAGACAGTCCTTGAATGGCTACACCTTC.

This clone was picked up a small number of times. The V call is TRBV27, the J call TRBJ1-6; perhaps TRBD1 as D (6 bases). CDR1 MNHEY and CDR2 SMNVEV come from the germline V gene (reference sequence). The V end lost 5 bases, the J end lost 10 bases, and 18 bases lay between the germline ends. The CDR3 spans 15 residues. The CDR3 is CASSLNRDMWSPLHF. For the CDR3, the DNA is TGTGCCAGCAGTCTTAACCGGGACATGTGGTCACCCCTCCACTTT.